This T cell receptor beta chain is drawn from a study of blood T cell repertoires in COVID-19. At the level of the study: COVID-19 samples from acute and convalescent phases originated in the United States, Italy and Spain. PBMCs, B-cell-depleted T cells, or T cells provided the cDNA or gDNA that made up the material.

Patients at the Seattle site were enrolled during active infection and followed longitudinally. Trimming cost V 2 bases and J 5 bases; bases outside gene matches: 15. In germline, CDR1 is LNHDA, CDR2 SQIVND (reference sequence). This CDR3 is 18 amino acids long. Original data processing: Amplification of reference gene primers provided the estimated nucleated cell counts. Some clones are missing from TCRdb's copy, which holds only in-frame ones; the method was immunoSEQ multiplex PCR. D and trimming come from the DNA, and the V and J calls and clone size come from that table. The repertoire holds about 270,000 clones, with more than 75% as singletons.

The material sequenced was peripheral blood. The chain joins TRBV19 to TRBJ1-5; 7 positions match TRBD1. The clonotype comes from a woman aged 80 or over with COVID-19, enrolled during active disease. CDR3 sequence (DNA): TGTGCCAGTAGTATACTAAGGGGGCGCAGGGGTGGCGATCAGCCCCAGCATTTT. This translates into CASSILRGRRGGDQPQHF.